The 32 T cell receptor beta chains given below trace back to one sample, sequenced in a study of Graves' ophthalmopathy and Graves' hyperthyroidism. RNA transcripts served as template for amplifying TCR beta CDR3 sequences. RT-PCR was first run with HTBI primers, then multiplex PCR in a second round. MiXCR, run by TCRdb on the multiplex PCR reads, gives a single entry per CDR3 protein. The sample has around 400,000 distinct CDR3 sequences, around 21% seen once. The sequencing sample was made of peripheral blood. The source of these receptors is a woman in her late teens or twenties with stable Graves' hyperthyroidism.

The table lists this clonotype with many counts. The V and J genes are TRBV7-6 and TRBJ2-5; no clear D. V lost 3 bases to trimming and J lost 5 bases, with 10 bases between them. Germline CDR1 reads SGHVS; CDR2 reads FNYEAQ. This CDR3 has 13 amino acids. CDR3 DNA: TGTGCCAGCAGCTTTTTGCTTTCCGAGACCCAGTACTTC. The encoded protein is CASSFLLSETQYF.

The chain employs TRBV29-1 and TRBJ2-7, with D possibly TRBD2 on 6 matching bases. Germline loops: CDR1 SQVTM, CDR2 ANQGSEA. Trimming took off 6 bases at V and 6 bases at J, with 18 bases between the two ends. This CDR3 has 13 amino acids. CDR3 nucleotide sequence: TGCAGCGTGAGAACTACTAGCTACGGCGAGCAGTACTTC. This gives the protein CSVRTTSYGEQYF.

This rearrangement joins TRBV18 to TRBJ2-7, with a tentative D call TRBD2 (6 bases). Germline V gives CDR1 KGHSH, CDR2 LQKENI. This CDR3 is 13 amino acids long. V was clipped by 6 bases and J by 5 bases, with 14 bases between them. The CDR3 sequence: CASSYGGPHEQYF. CDR3 coding DNA: TGTGCCAGCTCCTACGGGGGACCCCACGAGCAGTACTTC.

This chain uses TRBV10-3 with TRBJ1-5; TRBD1 might be the D (6 bases). This CDR3 region has 16 residues. Germline V CDR1 and CDR2: ENHRY, SYGVKD. The V gene lost 0 bases and the J gene lost 7 bases, with 16 bases spanning the gap. The CDR3 is CAISESGTPRGQPQHF. CDR3 nucleotides: TGTGCCATCAGTGAGTCGGGGACTCCCAGGGGCCAGCCCCAGCATTTT.

This clonotype has at least ten counts. The gene calls are TRBV3-1 and TRBJ1-5, with D possibly matching TRBD1 (5 bases). V shed 0 bases and J shed 2 bases, with 11 bases lying between them. The CDR3 extends over 16 amino acids. Germline V gives CDR1 LGHDT, CDR2 YNNKEL (reference sequence). As DNA, the CDR3 is TGTGCCAGCAGCCAAGATTGGCAGGGAGGCAATCAGCCCCAGCATTTT. Its protein product is CASSQDWQGGNQPQHF. The full variable domain, with the rest looked up from reference TRBV3-1 and TRBJ1-5, is DTAVSQTPKYLVTQMGNDKSIKCEQNLGHDTMYWYKQDSKKFLKIMFSYNNKELIINETVPNRFSPKSPDKAHLNLHINSLELGDSAVYFCASSQDWQGGNQPQHFGDGTRLSIL.

This clonotype was recorded only once. Possible read error: a much larger clone is one base away. The conserved final phenylalanine or tryptophan is absent from the CDR3, which likely points to a read error. V is TRBV9 and J is TRBJ2-7; the D gene is possibly TRBD2 (5 bases). CDR1 and CDR2 from the germline V gene are SGDLS and YYNGEE. Trimming took 0 bases from V and 2 from J, leaving 9 bases between them. This CDR3 is built from 14 residues. CDR3 loop: CASSVGGIAYEQYL. The CDR3 DNA sequence: TGTGCCAGCAGCGTAGGAGGGATTGCCTACGAGCAGTACCTC.

This clonotype was seen a handful of times. V is TRBV6-2 or TRBV6-3 and J is TRBJ2-4; either TRBD1 or TRBD2 may supply D (5 bases each). Germline V lookup: CDR1 MNHEY, CDR2 SVGEGT. Trimming stripped 10 bases from V and 3 bases from J, with 19 bases between. This CDR3 is built from 15 residues. The CDR3 sequence is CATSRRDVFKNIQYF. The CDR3 DNA reads TGTGCCACCTCCCGCCGGGACGTCTTCAAAAACATTCAGTACTTC.

This clonotype was counted ten times or more. The chain couples TRBV2 to TRBJ2-2; 7 nucleotides line up with TRBD1. With V trimmed by 6 bases and J by 3 bases, 4 bases remained unmatched. Germline V gene sequence: CDR1 SNHLY, CDR2 FYNNEI. The CDR3 has 14 residues. CDR3 nucleotides: TGTGCCAGCAGCCAGACAGGGCACACCGGGGAGCTGTTTTTT. Its protein product is CASSQTGHTGELFF. Together with reference TRBV2 and TRBJ2-2, the CDR3 gives the full variable domain: EPEVTQTPSHQVTQMGQEVILRCVPISNHLYFYWYRQILGQKVEFLVSFYNNEISEKSEIFDDQFSVERPDGSNFTLKIRSTKLEDSAMYFCASSQTGHTGELFFGEGSRLTVL.

In its sample, this clonotype was seen many times. The chain recombines TRBV28 with TRBJ2-2; TRBD2 aligns across 10 bases. CDR1 is MDHEN and CDR2 is SYDVKM in the germline V gene. The V and J ends lost 2 bases and 5 bases, in that order; junction bases with no gene match: 2. The CDR3 sequence is 15 residues long. CDR3 sequence: CASSLPTSGTGELFF. CDR3 nucleotides: TGTGCCAGCAGTTTACCGACTAGCGGGACCGGGGAGCTGTTTTTT.

The sample holds a few counts of this clonotype. The rearrangement uses TRBV12-3 or TRBV12-4 and TRBJ2-6, with unresolved D. Trimming left V 7 bases short and J 0 bases short, with 16 bases between. The CDR3 contains 17 residues. CDR3 sequence: CASNPGLTSSGANVLTF. The CDR3, as DNA: TGTGCCAGCAATCCGGGCCTAACCTCCTCTGGGGCCAACGTCCTGACTTTC.

This clonotype was observed a few times. The chain has TRBV18 and TRBJ1-6, with D hard to call. Trimming pared 3 bases from V and 7 bases from J, leaving 13 bases between. CDR3 size: 15 residues. Germline CDR1 and CDR2: KGHSH and LQKENI. The CDR3 here is CASSPSSRQNSPLHF. CDR3 DNA: TGTGCCAGCTCACCCTCGAGCAGACAAAATTCACCCCTCCACTTT.

This clonotype was counted many times. This chain's CDR3 is CASSRLAGRRETQYF. The CDR3 DNA is TGTGCCAGCAGTCGACTAGCGGGACGCCGAGAGACCCAGTACTTC. The V gene is TRBV2, the J gene TRBJ2-5; 11 positions agree with TRBD2. CDR3 length equals 15 residues. The germline V gene encodes CDR1 SNHLY and CDR2 FYNNEI. Unmatched junction bases numbered 6, after V lost 5 bases and J lost 4 bases. Full variable domain (missing parts from reference TRBV2 and TRBJ2-5): EPEVTQTPSHQVTQMGQEVILRCVPISNHLYFYWYRQILGQKVEFLVSFYNNEISEKSEIFDDQFSVERPDGSNFTLKIRSTKLEDSAMYFCASSRLAGRRETQYFGPGTRLLVL.

The chain joins TRBV29-1 to TRBJ2-7; 11 bases agree with TRBD1. Germline V gene data show CDR1 as SQVTM and CDR2 as ANQGSEA. V lost 6 bases and J lost 1; bases outside the gene matches: 8. This CDR3 is 15 amino acids long. The CDR3 protein is CSVLAGTGGSYEQYF. The DNA of the CDR3 is TGCAGCGTCTTAGCAGGGACAGGGGGATCCTACGAGCAGTACTTC.

The CDR3 spells CASSAARGARETQYF. CDR3 nucleotides: TGTGCCAGCAGTGCAGCCCGAGGAGCTCGGGAGACCCAGTACTTC. The chain has TRBV2 and TRBJ2-5; unclear D gene. Trimming pared 4 bases from V and 5 bases from J, leaving 17 bases between. From germline, CDR1 is SNHLY and CDR2 FYNNEI. The CDR3 covers 15 residues.

This clonotype was seen ten or more times. The CDR3 coding sequence is TGTGCCAGCAGTTCCCCTTTGGGGTACGAGCAGTACTTC. The encoded protein is CASSSPLGYEQYF. V is TRBV6-5 and J is TRBJ2-7; D is uncertain. Trimming removed 4 bases at V and 4 bases at J, with 11 bases between. The CDR3 is made up of 13 amino acids. In germline, CDR1 is MNHEY, CDR2 SVGAGI.

This clonotype turned up a few times. The rearrangement joins TRBV30 to TRBJ1-5; D uncertain. The CDR3 extends over 13 amino acids. Germline values: CDR1 GTSNPN, CDR2 SVGIG (reference sequence). V lost 2 bases and J lost 7, with 12 bases in between. The CDR3 reads CAWSSPMKQPQHF. The CDR3 nucleotides read TGTGCCTGGAGTTCTCCAATGAAGCAGCCCCAGCATTTT.

This clonotype showed up many times. This sequence joins TRBV6-5 and TRBJ1-2; no firm D call. The germline V gene has CDR1 MNHEY and CDR2 SVGAGI. V shed 4 bases and J shed 2 bases, with 11 bases lying between them. This CDR3 comprises 14 residues. The CDR3 loop reads CASSSPGRNYGYTF. As DNA, the CDR3 is TGTGCCAGCAGTTCGCCAGGACGGAACTATGGCTACACCTTC.

There are many counts of this clonotype. The chain uses TRBV6-1 and TRBJ2-7; no clear D. V was cut by 4 bases and J by 2 bases, with 15 bases left in between. The CDR3 is 15 amino acids. Per germline, CDR1 MNHNS and CDR2 SASEGT. CDR3 region: CASSVSSTLPYEQYF. As DNA, the CDR3 is TGTGCCAGCAGTGTCTCTTCCACTTTACCCTACGAGCAGTACTTC.

This clonotype appeared once. The CDR3 does not close with the conserved phenylalanine or tryptophan, likely indicating a read error. V gene TRBV25-1 combines with J gene TRBJ2-2, with D perhaps given as TRBD1 or TRBD2 (5 bases each). Deletions cut 8 bases from V and 8 bases from J, with 6 bases between. From germline, CDR1 is MGHDK and CDR2 SYGVNS. This CDR3 has 10 residues. CDR3 loop: CASWGGELFL. The CDR3 DNA sequence: TGTGCCAGCTGGGGGGGGGAGCTGTTTTTG.

This clonotype was seen repeatedly, ten times or more. The CDR3 coding sequence is TGCAGTGCTAGAGATCGGGGACAGGGCCAAGAGACCCAGTACTTC. This encodes CSARDRGQGQETQYF. V is TRBV20-1 and J is TRBJ2-5; 9 positions match TRBD1. Losses at the gene ends were 0 bases for V and 1 base for J; bases not matched to a gene: 3. Germline V gene data show CDR1 as DFQATT and CDR2 as SNEGSKA (reference sequence). CDR3 size: 15 residues.

This clonotype was counted ten times or more. The J gene is TRBJ1-2, the V gene TRBV28, with TRBD1 identical over 8 bases. Germline CDR1 and CDR2: MDHEN and SYDVKM. The ends lost 5 bases at V and 5 bases at J; junction bases unmatched: 7. The length of the CDR3 is 14 residues. The CDR3 spells CASSIDRGLYGYTF. CDR3 nucleotide sequence: TGTGCCAGCAGTATCGACAGGGGCCTATATGGCTACACCTTC.

This clonotype was seen at least ten times. CDR3 protein: CASSASGNINEQYF. CDR3 nucleotide sequence: TGTGCCAGCAGCGCTAGCGGGAACATCAACGAGCAGTACTTC. The chain joins TRBV9 to TRBJ2-7; TRBD2 aligns across 9 bases. The CDR3 has 14 residues. Germline lookup yields CDR1 SGDLS and CDR2 YYNGEE. V shed 3 bases, J shed 5 bases, and the junction held 6 bases outside the gene matches.

In this sample, this clonotype turned up many times. CDR3 bases: TGCAGCGTTGGGTTAGGTCAAGAGACCCAGTACTTC. This codes for CSVGLGQETQYF. The chain combines TRBV29-1 with TRBJ2-5; D gene unclear. Germline-derived CDR1 and CDR2 are SQVTM and ANQGSEA. The CDR3 is 12 residues long. Trimming shortened V by 4 bases and J by 2 bases, and 8 bases separated the two germline ends.

The sample holds many counts of this clonotype. The chain joins TRBV20-1 to TRBJ2-7, with 12 bases aligning to TRBD2. Per germline, CDR1 DFQATT and CDR2 SNEGSKA (reference sequence). With V trimmed by 1 base and J by 4 bases, 5 bases remained unmatched. The CDR3 is 15 residues long. The CDR3 DNA sequence: TGCAGTGCTAGAGTCCCAACTAGCGGGGGGTACGAGCAGTACTTC. Its translation: CSARVPTSGGYEQYF.

The sample holds many counts of this clonotype. This rearrangement joins TRBV20-1 to TRBJ1-6; TRBD1 is a possible D gene (6 bases). The length of the CDR3 is 17 residues. The germline gives CDR1 DFQATT, CDR2 SNEGSKA (reference sequence). Trimming cost V 6 bases and J 0 bases, with 18 bases left between them. The CDR3 DNA reads TGCAGTGCCAGAAGGACAGCCGATAGCTCCTATAATTCACCCCTCCACTTT. Protein: CSARRTADSSYNSPLHF.

The rearrangement joins TRBV19 to TRBJ1-5; D gene uncertain. The germline V gene has CDR1 LNHDA and CDR2 SQIVND (reference sequence). The V end lost 8 bases, the J end lost 2 bases, and 19 bases lay between the germline ends. This CDR3 is built from 16 residues. The CDR3 region has the DNA TGTGCCAGTGTTCCCCGCCCTGCCCAAGGCAATCAGCCCCAGCATTTT. Protein product: CASVPRPAQGNQPQHF.

The rearrangement joins TRBV28 to TRBJ1-2, with D hard to call. Trimming stripped 2 bases from V and 7 bases from J, with 11 bases between. Germline CDR1 is MDHEN and CDR2 is SYDVKM. This CDR3 region has 13 residues. The CDR3 DNA follows: TGTGCCAGCAGTTTAAGGCCCTTGCCTGGCTACACCTTC. This sequence encodes CASSLRPLPGYTF.

This clonotype was counted only a few times. The V gene is TRBV9, the J gene TRBJ1-2; D not certain. The germline V gene has CDR1 SGDLS and CDR2 YYNGEE. CDR3 length: 13 residues. Trimming pared 2 bases from V and 3 bases from J, leaving 8 bases between. The CDR3 bases are TGTGCCAGCAGCGTTTCTGGCGACTATGGCTACACCTTC. This sequence encodes CASSVSGDYGYTF.

This clonotype was recorded many times. V is TRBV2 and J is TRBJ2-7, with D perhaps matching TRBD1 or TRBD2 (6 bases each). V was cut by 4 bases and J by 2 bases, with 18 bases left in between. The germline CDR1 and CDR2 sequences are SNHLY and FYNNEI. The CDR3 runs 16 residues. CDR3 coding DNA: TGTGCCAGCAGTGCTAAAGGAGTAAGGGGGGCCTACGAGCAGTACTTC. Translated, it gives CASSAKGVRGAYEQYF. Combining the CDR3 with reference TRBV2 and TRBJ2-7 gives the whole variable domain EPEVTQTPSHQVTQMGQEVILRCVPISNHLYFYWYRQILGQKVEFLVSFYNNEISEKSEIFDDQFSVERPDGSNFTLKIRSTKLEDSAMYFCASSAKGVRGAYEQYFGPGTRLTVT.

This clonotype occurred many times. The J gene is TRBJ1-1, the V gene TRBV5-6, with 10 bases that match TRBD1. The CDR3 loop spans 13 amino acids. J gave up 5 bases and V 3 bases, and 1 base lay outside the gene matches. The germline gives CDR1 SGHDT, CDR2 YYEEEE. Here the CDR3 reads CASSWGQGTEAFF. CDR3 sequence (DNA): TGTGCCAGCAGCTGGGGACAGGGGACTGAAGCTTTCTTT.

Comments on this clonotype: Possible read error: a much larger clone is one base away. J is TRBJ2-6 and V is TRBV6-2 or TRBV6-3; D is unclear. V lost 6 bases and J lost 0, with 15 bases in between. CDR1 is MNHEY, CDR2 SVGEGT, per germline. There are 17 residues in the CDR3. The CDR3 here is CASSLGSGSSGANVLTF. CDR3 bases: TGTGCCAGCAGCCTTGGGTCCGGAAGCTCTGGGGCCAACGTCCTGACTTTC.

This clonotype was picked up many times. The J gene is TRBJ1-1, the V gene TRBV9, with 7 bases identical to TRBD1. The CDR3 loop spans 16 amino acids. V shed 4 bases, J shed 0 bases, and the junction held 9 bases outside the gene matches. Germline assignment: CDR1 SGDLS and CDR2 YYNGEE. The CDR3 bases are TGTGCCAGCAGCCGAGGGGGCGGCGGGATGAACACTGAAGCTTTCTTT. It translates to CASSRGGGGMNTEAFF.